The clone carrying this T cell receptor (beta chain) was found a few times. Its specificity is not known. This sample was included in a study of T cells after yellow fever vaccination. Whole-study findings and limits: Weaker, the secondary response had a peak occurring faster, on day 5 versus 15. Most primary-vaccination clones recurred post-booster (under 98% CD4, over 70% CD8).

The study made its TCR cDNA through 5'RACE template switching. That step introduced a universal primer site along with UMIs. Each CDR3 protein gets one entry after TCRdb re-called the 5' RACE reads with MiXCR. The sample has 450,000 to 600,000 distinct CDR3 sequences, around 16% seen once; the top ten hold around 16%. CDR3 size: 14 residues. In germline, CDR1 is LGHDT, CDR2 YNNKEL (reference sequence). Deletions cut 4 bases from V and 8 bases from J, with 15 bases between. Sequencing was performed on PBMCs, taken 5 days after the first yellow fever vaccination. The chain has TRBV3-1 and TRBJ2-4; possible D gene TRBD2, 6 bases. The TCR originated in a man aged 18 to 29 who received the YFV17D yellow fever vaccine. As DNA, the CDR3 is TGTGCCAGCAGCCCCCCCGGAGGGAGAGACATTCAGTACTTC. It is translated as CASSPPGGRDIQYF.